This T cell receptor beta chain appears in the sequencing data of a study of Tregs in tolerant kidney transplant recipients. Study findings and constraints: This study did not directly address biological reproducibility. Validation in larger populations is needed because few patients were studied.

Profiling relied on immunoSEQ multiplex PCR, and the TCRdb table lists in-frame clones only, not all of them. The sample carries approximately 100,000 clones, more than 85% recorded once. As regards this clone: No antigen is known for it.

Thawed PBMCs were FACS-sorted into unstimulated CD4+CD25+CD127- regulatory T cells, CD4+CD25- non-regulatory cells, CD4 and CD8 cells. This CDR3 contains 16 residues. V shed 3 bases and J shed 8 bases, with 19 bases lying between them. Germline-derived CDR1 and CDR2 are SEHNR and FQNEAQ (reference sequence). The origin of this receptor is a human donor who received a combined kidney and bone marrow transplant. V is TRBV7-9 and J is TRBJ1-4; D possibly corresponds to TRBD1 (6 bases). Source: CD4+ T cells from blood, taken before the transplant. The DNA for the CDR3 is TGTGCCAGCAGCTTTGGTCAGGGGCTCATCAAAGAAAAACTGTTTTTT. This codes for CASSFGQGLIKEKLFF. Filled out from reference TRBV7-9 and TRBJ1-4, the complete variable domain reads DTGVSQNPRHKITKRGQNVTFRCDPISEHNRLYWYRQTLGQGPEFLTYFQNEAQLEKSRLLSDRFSAERPKGSFSTLEIQRTEQGDSAMYLCASSFGQGLIKEKLFFGSGTQLSVL.